This T cell receptor beta chain derives from a study of identical twins. Germline CDR1 and CDR2: ENHRY and SYGVKD. V was pared by 6 bases and J by 5 bases, with 10 bases between. CDR3 size: 12 residues. MiXCR, applied by TCRdb to the 5' RACE reads, yields one record per CDR3 protein. The profile covers around 680,000 distinct CDR3 sequences, with 8.6% appearing a single time and around 0.98% taken by the ten largest. There are many counts of this clonotype. Separately, the same data were catalogued under a study of yellow fever vaccine responses in identical twins.

Sequenced sample: PBMCs. The receptor's source is a young woman in good health. The gene calls are TRBV10-3 and TRBJ2-5; D uncertain. CDR3 sequence reads: CAISDESETQYF. The DNA for the CDR3 is TGTGCCATCAGCGACGAATCCGAGACCCAGTACTTC.